Below, 27 T cell receptor beta chains from the same sample are listed, as sequenced in a study of shared clonotypes between healthy human individuals. The naive CD8 subset, CD45RO-negative cells positively selected for CCR7, excluded terminally differentiated effector memory CD45RA+ cells. The assay was immunoSEQ multiplex PCR, and TCRdb's table has in-frame clones only and misses some. This table has millions of clones, approximately 94% appearing once. Sample: naive CD8+ T cells sorted from blood. The receptors shown here come from a man between 18 and 29 years old in good health.

The chain has TRBV2 and TRBJ2-3; perhaps D is TRBD1 or TRBD2 (5 bases each). Germline V gives CDR1 SNHLY, CDR2 FYNNEI. V was trimmed by 2 bases and J by 2 bases, leaving 8 bases between them. The CDR3 has 14 amino acids. CDR3 region: CASSESGTTDTQYF. Here the CDR3 DNA reads TGTGCCAGCAGTGAATCCGGGACCACAGATACGCAGTATTTT.

This chain links TRBV29-1 with TRBJ2-7; the D gene is possibly TRBD1 (5 bases). Germline V lookup: CDR1 SQVTM, CDR2 ANQGSEA. V was clipped by 4 bases and J by 0 bases, with 13 bases between them. The CDR3 is made up of 14 amino acids. CDR3 coding DNA: TGCAGCGTTGGTCAACAGGATAACTCCTACGAGCAGTACTTC. It encodes CSVGQQDNSYEQYF.

This rearrangement joins TRBV14 to TRBJ1-2; 7 bases agree with TRBD1. The CDR3 consists of 15 residues. Germline assignment: CDR1 SGHDN and CDR2 FVKESK. Trimming removed 5 bases from V and 6 bases from J; junction bases left unmatched: 12. As DNA, the CDR3 is TGTGCCAGCAGCATTCGACAGGGAATAGCCGATGGCTACACCTTC. Its translation is CASSIRQGIADGYTF.

The genes are TRBV15 and TRBJ2-5; D tentatively fits TRBD1 or TRBD2 (7 bases each). The CDR3 is made up of 15 amino acids. Germline lookup yields CDR1 LNHNV and CDR2 YYDKDF (reference sequence). V was cut by 3 bases and J by 4 bases, with 15 bases left in between. The CDR3 DNA reads TGTGCCACCAGCAGTGCTGCAGGGGGGGTAGAGACCCAGTACTTC. Its translation: CATSSAAGGVETQYF. The complete variable domain, with remaining parts taken from reference TRBV15 and TRBJ2-5, reads DAMVIQNPRYQVTQFGKPVTLSCSQTLNHNVMYWYQQKSSQAPKLLFHYYDKDFNNEADTPDNFQSRRPNTSFCFLDIRSPGLGDTAMYLCATSSAAGGVETQYFGPGTRLLVL.

The chain employs TRBV27 and TRBJ2-1, with 8 bases identical to TRBD1. The V gene's germline CDR1 is MNHEY and CDR2 SMNVEV (reference sequence). This CDR3 has 15 residues. Trimming cost V 3 bases and J 4 bases; bases outside gene matches: 5. The CDR3 loop reads CASSLSDRAYNEQFF. CDR3 DNA sequence: TGTGCCAGCAGTTTGTCGGACAGGGCTTACAATGAGCAGTTCTTC.

The rearrangement joins TRBV7-9 to TRBJ1-1, with D unresolved. V lost 4 bases, J lost 8 bases, and 11 bases lay in between. The CDR3 consists of 12 residues. The germline V gene has CDR1 SEHNR and CDR2 FQNEAQ (reference sequence). The CDR3 here is CASSSPTREAFF. The CDR3 DNA reads as TGTGCCAGCAGCTCCCCGACCAGGGAAGCTTTCTTT.

The chain recombines TRBV21-1 with TRBJ1-4; whether TRBD1, the table's D call, matches the DNA was not checked. TRBV21-1 constitutes a pseudogene. The CDR3 loop spans 13 amino acids. The CDR3 is CATKDRANEKLFF. In DNA form, the CDR3 reads TGTGCCACCAAGGACAGGGCTAATGAAAAACTGTTTTTT.

This clone was recorded only once. The genes are TRBV9 and TRBJ2-5; unclear D gene. The CDR3 runs 14 residues. Trimming pared 2 bases from V and 4 bases from J, leaving 12 bases between. Germline V gene sequence: CDR1 SGDLS, CDR2 YYNGEE. This chain's CDR3 is CASSVSNPPETQYF. For the CDR3, the DNA is TGTGCCAGCAGCGTTTCAAACCCCCCAGAGACCCAGTACTTC.

This clone occurred once. V gene TRBV6-5 combines with J gene TRBJ1-2; D perhaps matches TRBD1 (6 bases). V lost 4 bases and J 6 bases, leaving 12 bases between the germline ends. CDR3 length: 13 residues. Germline V lookup: CDR1 MNHEY, CDR2 SVGAGI. The chain's CDR3 is CASSSGTRNGYTF. In nucleotides, the CDR3 is TGTGCCAGCAGTTCCGGGACAAGGAATGGCTACACCTTC.

The chain joins TRBV27 to TRBJ2-7; 7 bases agree with TRBD1. With V trimmed by 3 bases and J by 3 bases, 5 bases remained unmatched. Per germline, CDR1 MNHEY and CDR2 SMNVEV (reference sequence). The CDR3 totals 14 residues. The DNA of the CDR3 is TGTGCCAGCAGTTTCTCGGGACAGTTCTACGAGCAGTACTTC. It encodes CASSFSGQFYEQYF.

In DNA form, the CDR3 reads TGTGCCAGCAGTCTTATCCCAGAGCAGGACTATGGCTACACCTTC. Translating it yields CASSLIPEQDYGYTF. The chain employs TRBV28 and TRBJ1-2; unclear D gene. There are 15 residues in the CDR3. Trimming removed 5 bases at V and 3 bases at J, with 16 bases between. From germline, CDR1 is MDHEN and CDR2 SYDVKM.

This chain joins TRBV5-1 and TRBJ2-3; 7 bases are shared with TRBD1. J lost 5 bases, V lost 0 bases, and 12 bases had no gene match. Germline CDR1 SGHRS, CDR2 YFSETQ. The CDR3 is 17 amino acids. CDR3 bases: TGCGCCAGCAGCTTGGACCTACCGGGACAGCCTGTAGATACGCAGTATTTT. Translation: CASSLDLPGQPVDTQYF.

This rearrangement joins TRBV7-2 to TRBJ1-4; D ambiguous. The V end lost 1 base, the J end lost 2 bases, and 5 bases lay between the germline ends. The V gene's germline CDR1 is SGHTA and CDR2 FQGNSA. The CDR3 contains 14 residues. The CDR3 region has the DNA TGTGCCAGCAGCTTAGGGTCCACTAATGAAAAACTGTTTTTT. Protein: CASSLGSTNEKLFF.

The J gene is TRBJ2-1, the V gene TRBV6-1; D is perhaps TRBD2 (5 bases). CDR3 length equals 15 residues. Germline V gives CDR1 MNHNS, CDR2 SASEGT. Trimming stripped 0 bases from V and 9 bases from J, with 15 bases between. The CDR3 reads CASSEARVLVVEQFF. CDR3 DNA: TGTGCCAGCAGTGAAGCGCGTGTACTAGTCGTTGAGCAGTTCTTC.

V gene TRBV9 combines with J gene TRBJ2-3; perhaps TRBD1 as D (6 bases). V dropped 3 bases and J dropped 1 base, with 12 bases sitting between them. The CDR3 has 15 amino acids. Germline V CDR1 and CDR2: SGDLS, YYNGEE. The CDR3 DNA reads TGTGCCAGCAGCGGAACGAGGACAGGCACAGATACGCAGTATTTT. Protein product: CASSGTRTGTDTQYF.

Concerning this clone itself: The identical CDR3 is also encoded by other nucleotide sequences in the sample. The chain recombines TRBV5-4 with TRBJ2-5, with D tentatively TRBD1 or TRBD2 (6 bases each). Germline V CDR1 and CDR2: SGHNT, YYREEE (reference sequence). Trimming took 2 bases from V and 5 from J, leaving 10 bases between them. This CDR3 region has 13 residues. The CDR3 bases are TGTGCCAGCAGCTTCGAGGGGGGCGAGACCCAGTACTTC. Its protein is CASSFEGGETQYF.

Only one count was recorded for this clone. V and J are TRBV29-1 and TRBJ2-1; TRBD2 matches 14 bases. V was pared by 8 bases and J by 4 bases, with 10 bases of the junction left unmatched. CDR3 length: 16 residues. Germline CDR1 is SQVTM and CDR2 is ANQGSEA. For the CDR3, the DNA is TGCAGCTTCTTGGGACTAGCGGGAGTAGGATACAATGAGCAGTTCTTC. Its translation is CSFLGLAGVGYNEQFF.

J is TRBJ2-2 and V is TRBV7-2; D is unresolved. CDR3 length equals 15 residues. Trimming removed 7 bases at V and 6 bases at J, with 18 bases between. Looked up from germline, CDR1 is SGHTA and CDR2 is FQGNSA. CDR3 coding DNA: TGTGCCAGCAACGAACCCAGCGTCAACGCCGGGGAGCTGTTTTTT. This encodes CASNEPSVNAGELFF.

This chain uses TRBV4-1 with TRBJ1-4; D remains ambiguous. This CDR3 contains 14 residues. The V end lost 4 bases, the J end lost 7 bases, and 13 bases lay between the germline ends. CDR1 is MGHRA, CDR2 YSYEKL, per germline. Here the CDR3 reads CASSPRRFVEKLFF. CDR3 coding DNA: TGCGCCAGCAGCCCCCGGAGATTTGTTGAAAAACTGTTTTTT.

V usage is TRBV4-1 and J usage is TRBJ2-1, with 9 bases fitting TRBD1. This CDR3 contains 17 residues. V trimming: 4 bases; J trimming: 0 bases; junction bases outside the gene matches: 7. Germline CDR1 reads MGHRA; CDR2 reads YSYEKL. The CDR3 is CASSRDRVPSSYNEQFF. Written as DNA, the CDR3 is TGCGCCAGCAGCCGGGACAGGGTTCCAAGCTCCTACAATGAGCAGTTCTTC.

The count of this clone is one. The chain is built from TRBV4-3 and TRBJ1-4; perhaps TRBD1 as D (5 bases). This CDR3 is 15 amino acids long. Germline CDR1 is LGHNA and CDR2 is YSLEER. V lost 0 bases and J lost 8, with 13 bases in between. DNA of the CDR3: TGCGCCAGCAGCCAAGACGACAGCGGGAGGGAAAAACTGTTTTTT. This codes for CASSQDDSGREKLFF.

V gene TRBV9 combines with J gene TRBJ2-7; maybe TRBD1 (7 bases). This CDR3 region has 12 residues. CDR1 and CDR2 from the germline V gene are SGDLS and YYNGEE. Deletions cut 4 bases from V and 3 bases from J, with 8 bases between. The CDR3: CASSQGGYEQYF. For the CDR3, the DNA is TGTGCCAGCAGCCAGGGGGGCTACGAGCAGTACTTC. Drawing the rest from reference TRBV9 and TRBJ2-7, the complete variable domain is DSGVTQTPKHLITATGQRVTLRCSPRSGDLSVYWYQQSLDQGLQFLIQYYNGEERAKGNILERFSAQQFPDLHSELNLSSLELGDSALYFCASSQGGYEQYFGPGTRLTVT.

V gene TRBV7-9 combines with J gene TRBJ2-1; 8 nucleotides agree with TRBD2. The CDR3 loop spans 18 amino acids. The V and J ends lost 2 bases and 6 bases, in that order; junction bases with no gene match: 15. Germline V gene data show CDR1 as SEHNR and CDR2 as FQNEAQ (reference sequence). The CDR3 sequence: CASSLSAGRAGVSNEQFF. The CDR3 DNA follows: TGTGCCAGCAGCTTATCCGCAGGAAGAGCGGGGGTAAGCAATGAGCAGTTCTTC. The variable domain in full, completed from reference TRBV7-9 and TRBJ2-1, reads DTGVSQNPRHKITKRGQNVTFRCDPISEHNRLYWYRQTLGQGPEFLTYFQNEAQLEKSRLLSDRFSAERPKGSFSTLEIQRTEQGDSAMYLCASSLSAGRAGVSNEQFFGPGTRLTVL.

This clone was counted a single time. The J gene is TRBJ2-1, the V gene TRBV29-1; TRBD1 or TRBD2 may be the D gene (6 bases each). V was clipped by 3 bases and J by 4 bases, with 16 bases between them. The germline V gene has CDR1 SQVTM and CDR2 ANQGSEA. The CDR3 runs to 15 residues. CDR3 loop: CSVELGGAWYNEQFF. The CDR3, as DNA: TGCAGCGTTGAGTTGGGGGGCGCGTGGTACAATGAGCAGTTCTTC.

This sequence joins TRBV7-9 and TRBJ2-5, with 7 bases aligning to TRBD2. This CDR3 spans 15 amino acids. Unmatched junction bases numbered 5, after V lost 1 base and J lost 3 bases. Germline V gene data show CDR1 as SEHNR and CDR2 as FQNEAQ (reference sequence). The chain's CDR3 is CASSLVGEGEETQYF. The CDR3 nucleotides read TGTGCCAGCAGCTTAGTGGGGGAGGGTGAAGAGACCCAGTACTTC.

This chain uses TRBV4-1 with TRBJ2-1; D unresolved. Trimming removed 3 bases at V and 5 bases at J, with 8 bases between. The germline V gene encodes CDR1 MGHRA and CDR2 YSYEKL. This CDR3 comprises 13 residues. CDR3 sequence reads: CASSQVFHNEQFF. The CDR3, as DNA: TGCGCCAGCAGCCAGGTTTTTCACAATGAGCAGTTCTTC.

This chain links TRBV12-1 with TRBJ1-5; the table's TRBD1 call for D was not verified on the DNA. TRBV12-1 is listed as a pseudogene. The CDR3 is 15 amino acids. Here the CDR3 reads CASSIQGTGNQPQHF. In nucleotides, the CDR3 is TGTGCCAGCAGCATACAGGGGACGGGCAATCAGCCCCAGCATTTT.